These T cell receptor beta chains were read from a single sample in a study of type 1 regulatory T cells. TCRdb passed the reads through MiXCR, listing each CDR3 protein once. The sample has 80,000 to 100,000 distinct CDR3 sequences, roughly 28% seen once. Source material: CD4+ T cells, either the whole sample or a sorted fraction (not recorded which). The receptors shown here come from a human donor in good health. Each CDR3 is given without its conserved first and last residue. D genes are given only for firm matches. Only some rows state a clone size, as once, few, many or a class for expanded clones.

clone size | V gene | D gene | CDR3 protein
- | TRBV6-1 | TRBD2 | ASRLAGVNTGELF
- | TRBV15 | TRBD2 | ATSRDELADSSYNEQF
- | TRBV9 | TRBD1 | ASSGGLLGTGGDEQF
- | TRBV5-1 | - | ASSFGGTEDEQY
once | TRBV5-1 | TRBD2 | ASSLGPTFIAGDTQY
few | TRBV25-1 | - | ASSEYIRGGWNEKLF
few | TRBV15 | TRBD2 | ATSRPGGTSGRASYEQY
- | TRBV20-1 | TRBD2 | SAPISGTQETQY
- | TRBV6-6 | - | ASSYSMEANYGYT
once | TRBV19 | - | ANSPGWNEQY
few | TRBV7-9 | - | ASSLGAGRNTEAF
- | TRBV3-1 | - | ASSQVGTGYNSPLH
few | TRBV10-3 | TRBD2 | AISELAGGANEQF
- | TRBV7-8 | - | ASSLRDTNYGYT
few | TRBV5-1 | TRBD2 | ASSSGTSGTYEQY
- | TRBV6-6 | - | ASSYPGTSVEQY
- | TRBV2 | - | ASSEEQNTEAF
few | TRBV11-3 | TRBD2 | ASSPGGLAGVRKIPQY
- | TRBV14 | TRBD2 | ASSDVAGVPSMEQY
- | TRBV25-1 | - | ASSEEAVRSQY
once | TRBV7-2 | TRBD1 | ASSLPRDRGSEQY
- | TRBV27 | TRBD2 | ASRFWLAGEKTQY
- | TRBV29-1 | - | SVSLNYGYT
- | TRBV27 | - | ASSPDRNNQPQH
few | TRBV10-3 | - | AISESILREPRGKY
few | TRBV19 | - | ASSMGAPELF
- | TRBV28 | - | ASSRGVQF